These 20 T cell receptor beta chains share one sample of origin, sequenced in a study of control samples from healthy donors and cancer patients. Here immunoSEQ multiplex PCR was the method, and the copy in TCRdb shows in-frame clones only, minus some. In the table there are about 130,000 clones, approximately 94% of which are singletons. Source material: blood. These receptors all come from a man younger than 45 in good health.

Written as DNA, the CDR3 is TGTGCCAGCAGCTTAGAGATTCAAACTGGACAGGGAGTTTTCTTT. Translation gives CASSLEIQTGQGVFF. The chain has TRBV7-9 and TRBJ1-1, with 8 bases fitting TRBD1. The CDR3 totals 15 residues. The germline V gene encodes CDR1 SEHNR and CDR2 FQNEAQ (reference sequence). V lost 1 base, J lost 13 bases, and 14 bases stayed unmatched. Full variable domain (missing parts from reference TRBV7-9 and TRBJ1-1): DTGVSQNPRHKITKRGQNVTFRCDPISEHNRLYWYRQTLGQGPEFLTYFQNEAQLEKSRLLSDRFSAERPKGSFSTLEIQRTEQGDSAMYLCASSLEIQTGQGVFFGQGTRLTVV.

This chain links TRBV6-6 with TRBJ1-1; D gene uncertain. Trimming pared 7 bases from V and 1 base from J, leaving 10 bases between. The CDR3 covers 13 residues. Germline CDR1 is MNHNY and CDR2 is SVGAGI (reference sequence). The CDR3 spells CASIKGGNTEAFF. In nucleotides, the CDR3 is TGTGCCAGCATCAAGGGCGGGAACACTGAAGCTTTCTTT.

This chain connects TRBV5-1 to TRBJ2-7; the D gene could be TRBD1 or TRBD2 (5 bases each). The CDR3 totals 12 residues. Germline V CDR1 and CDR2: SGHRS, YFSETQ. Trimming left V 7 bases short and J 4 bases short, with 12 bases between. This CDR3 is CASGGGDYEQYF. The CDR3 DNA sequence: TGCGCCAGCGGTGGGGGTGATTACGAGCAGTACTTC.

The chain links TRBV18 to TRBJ1-1; 7 bases are a match to TRBD1. CDR1 and CDR2 (germline): KGHSH, LQKENI. The trim removed 1 base at V and 2 bases at J, leaving 10 bases unmatched. The CDR3 length is 17 residues. The CDR3 DNA reads TGTGCCAGCTCACCACGGACAGGTGAGAGGGATAACACTGAAGCTTTCTTT. It codes for CASSPRTGERDNTEAFF. Combining the CDR3 with reference TRBV18 and TRBJ1-1 gives the whole variable domain NAGVMQNPRHLVRRRGQEARLRCSPMKGHSHVYWYRQLPEEGLKFMVYLQKENIIDESGMPKERFSAEFPKEGPSILRIQQVVRGDSAAYFCASSPRTGERDNTEAFFGQGTRLTVV.

V usage is TRBV9 and J usage is TRBJ2-1; 10 positions agree with TRBD1. This CDR3 has 13 amino acids. V was clipped by 3 bases and J by 6 bases; unmatched bases: 0. In germline, CDR1 is SGDLS, CDR2 YYNGEE. CDR3 residues: CASSGTGGNEQFF. CDR3 coding DNA: TGTGCCAGCAGCGGGACAGGGGGCAATGAGCAGTTCTTC.

The J gene is TRBJ2-7, the V gene TRBV27; D is perhaps TRBD1 or TRBD2 (5 bases each). Germline CDR1 reads MNHEY; CDR2 reads SMNVEV (reference sequence). Trimming removed 4 bases from V and 3 bases from J, with 16 bases in between. The CDR3 is 15 residues long. The CDR3 reads CASSYSPGLIYEQYF. The CDR3 region has the DNA TGTGCCAGCAGTTACTCCCCGGGGCTCATCTACGAGCAGTACTTC.

The chain employs TRBV27 and TRBJ2-1; D is uncertain. This CDR3 is built from 11 residues. Trimming shortened V by 1 base and J by 5 bases, and 0 bases separated the two germline ends. The germline V gene has CDR1 MNHEY and CDR2 SMNVEV (reference sequence). This chain's CDR3 is CASSLYNEQFF. The CDR3 coding sequence is TGTGCCAGCAGTTTATACAATGAGCAGTTCTTC.

The CDR3 region has the DNA TGCGCCAGCAGTACAGGGGCGATGAATGGCTACACCTTC. This sequence encodes CASSTGAMNGYTF. This rearrangement joins TRBV5-1 to TRBJ1-2; TRBD1 matches at 7 bases. Germline V gene data show CDR1 as SGHRS and CDR2 as YFSETQ. Losses at the gene ends were 5 bases for V and 6 bases for J; bases not matched to a gene: 7. This CDR3 has 13 residues.

V gene TRBV10-3 combines with J gene TRBJ2-1; TRBD2 agrees at 9 bases. The CDR3 is 15 residues long. The V gene end was trimmed by 6 bases and the J gene end by 4 bases; junction bases not matched to a gene: 7. Germline V lookup: CDR1 ENHRY, CDR2 SYGVKD. The CDR3 loop reads CAISQYSGGYNEQFF. The CDR3 DNA sequence: TGTGCCATCAGCCAATATAGCGGGGGATACAATGAGCAGTTCTTC.

The V call is TRBV6-2 or TRBV6-3, the J call TRBJ1-5, with 9 positions matching TRBD1. The CDR3 loop spans 14 amino acids. Unmatched junction bases numbered 7, after V lost 4 bases and J lost 9 bases. Germline V CDR1 and CDR2: MNHEY, SVGEGT. CDR3: CASSSGQGLRPQHF. The CDR3 DNA reads as TGTGCCAGCAGTTCGGGACAGGGCCTAAGGCCCCAGCATTTT.

The rearrangement joins TRBV6-5 to TRBJ2-5; D gene ambiguous. There are 15 residues in the CDR3. Germline CDR1 and CDR2: MNHEY and SVGAGI. Trimming stripped 0 bases from V and 2 bases from J, with 10 bases between. The CDR3: CASSYSELGQETQYF. The DNA for the CDR3 is TGTGCCAGCAGTTACTCGGAGCTGGGACAAGAGACCCAGTACTTC.

The rearrangement uses TRBV2 and TRBJ1-2; D remains unclear. Germline CDR1 reads SNHLY; CDR2 reads FYNNEI. This CDR3 is 15 amino acids long. Trimming cost V 1 base and J 4 bases, with 13 bases left between them. The CDR3 bases are TGTGCCAGCAGTGAAGTTGCGGGCTCGGGCTATGGCTACACCTTC. The encoded protein is CASSEVAGSGYGYTF.

The chain recombines TRBV9 with TRBJ2-3; 7 positions agree with TRBD2. V was pared by 4 bases and J by 1 base, with 6 bases of the junction left unmatched. The CDR3 totals 15 residues. Germline lookup yields CDR1 SGDLS and CDR2 YYNGEE. The CDR3 DNA reads as TGTGCCAGCAGCCCCTACAGCGGGGGCACAGATACGCAGTATTTT. It specifies CASSPYSGGTDTQYF.

As DNA, the CDR3 is TGTGCCAGCAGCTTAGAACGGACAGGGGTGGCCACTGAAGCTTTCTTT. This sequence encodes CASSLERTGVATEAFF. V gene TRBV7-2 combines with J gene TRBJ1-1, with 9 bases that match TRBD1. The germline CDR1 and CDR2 sequences are SGHTA and FQGNSA. Trimming took 1 base from V and 4 from J; bases not matched to a gene: 7. This CDR3 comprises 16 residues.

This clone was detected many times. This sequence joins TRBV23-1 and TRBJ1-2; D unclear. TRBV23-1 is sorted into the ORF group, with uncertain function. V was trimmed by 0 bases and J by 4 bases, leaving 6 bases between them. CDR3 length: 13 amino acids. Written as DNA, the CDR3 is TGCGCCAGCAGTCAATCCATCTGCTATGGCTACACCTTC. It codes for CASSQSICYGYTF.

This chain links TRBV9 with TRBJ2-4; D might be TRBD2 (5 bases). Germline-derived CDR1 and CDR2 are SGDLS and YYNGEE. V lost 0 bases, J lost 8 bases, and 15 bases lay in between. The CDR3 covers 15 residues. The CDR3 loop reads CASSVGGLRLDIQYF. The CDR3 region has the DNA TGTGCCAGCAGCGTAGGAGGGCTCAGGTTGGACATTCAGTACTTC.

V and J are TRBV12-3 or TRBV12-4 and TRBJ2-4, with D hard to call. V dropped 4 bases and J dropped 9 bases, with 7 bases sitting between them. CDR3 length equals 11 residues. DNA of the CDR3: TGTGCCAGCAGTTCCCTCTCCATTCAGTACTTC. This sequence encodes CASSSLSIQYF.

The chain links TRBV4-3 to TRBJ2-3, with D uncertain. Trimming stripped 0 bases from V and 0 bases from J, with 7 bases between. The CDR3 sequence is 15 residues long. Germline-derived CDR1 and CDR2 are LGHNA and YSLEER. The CDR3: CASSQEGASTDTQYF. The DNA of the CDR3 is TGCGCCAGCAGCCAAGAGGGCGCGAGCACAGATACGCAGTATTTT.

The chain has TRBV14 and TRBJ1-2; 10 bases align to TRBD1. Per germline, CDR1 SGHDN and CDR2 FVKESK. The CDR3 loop spans 19 amino acids. Losses at the gene ends were 3 bases for V and 8 bases for J; bases not matched to a gene: 21. The CDR3 reads CASSHHPTIDRGLTMGYTF. DNA for the CDR3: TGTGCCAGCAGCCACCATCCCACTATAGACAGGGGGCTAACTATGGGCTACACCTTC.

This clone was recorded a few times. The rearrangement links TRBV19 to TRBJ2-7; D might be TRBD1 or TRBD2, each matching 5 bases. V was shortened by 6 bases and J by 1 base, with 25 bases between the two germline ends. The germline V gene encodes CDR1 LNHDA and CDR2 SQIVND (reference sequence). The CDR3 runs to 18 residues. The CDR3 spells CASSFQFLLRDGSYEQYF. The CDR3 bases are TGTGCCAGTAGCTTCCAATTCCTGCTTAGGGACGGTTCCTACGAGCAGTACTTC. The full variable domain, rest sourced from reference TRBV19 and TRBJ2-7, is DGGITQSPKYLFRKEGQNVTLSCEQNLNHDAMYWYRQDPGQGLRLIYYSQIVNDFQKGDIAEGYSVSREKKESFPLTVTSAQKNPTAFYLCASSFQFLLRDGSYEQYFGPGTRLTVT.